Listed here are 22 T cell receptor beta chains from one sample, sequenced in a study of blood T cell repertoires in COVID-19. The repertoire was sequenced with immunoSEQ multiplex PCR; TCRdb's copy has only in-frame clones and lacks some. The data show about 160,000 clones, with 85% seen just once and approximately 1% held by the top ten. Sequenced: peripheral blood. All receptors come from a man between 40 and 49 years old with acute or convalescent COVID-19.

This clone was seen a single time. The chain recombines TRBV12-3 or TRBV12-4 with TRBJ2-3; D might be TRBD1 (5 bases). V was shortened by 9 bases and J by 2 bases, with 12 bases between the two germline ends. CDR3 size: 13 residues. CDR3: CASTDTLTDTQYF. DNA of the CDR3: TGTGCCAGTACGGACACTCTCACAGATACGCAGTATTTT.

The chain has TRBV5-1 and TRBJ2-5; TRBD1 matches at 8 bases. Trimming removed 0 bases from V and 5 bases from J; junction bases left unmatched: 6. In germline, CDR1 is SGHRS, CDR2 YFSETQ. The CDR3 is 15 residues long. The DNA of the CDR3 is TGCGCCAGCAGCTTGGTCCCAGGGGGCGCGGAGACCCAGTACTTC. It is translated as CASSLVPGGAETQYF.

The chain has TRBV4-3 and TRBJ2-5, with TRBD2 matching over 9 bases. The CDR3 is made up of 19 amino acids. CDR1 and CDR2 from the germline V gene are LGHNA and YSLEER. Unmatched junction bases numbered 12, after V lost 0 bases and J lost 1 base. The CDR3 is CASSQDLGGGGSGQETQYF. CDR3 coding DNA: TGCGCCAGCAGCCAAGATCTGGGCGGGGGGGGTTCCGGCCAAGAGACCCAGTACTTC.

This clone was recorded once. The V and J genes are TRBV6-1 and TRBJ1-2; maybe TRBD1 (5 bases). V lost 2 bases and J lost 9, with 19 bases in between. The CDR3 sequence is 15 residues long. Germline-derived CDR1 and CDR2 are MNHNS and SASEGT. CDR3 DNA sequence: TGTGCCAGCAGTGAATTTCCCGGGCAGGGCACTAGCTACACCTTC. Its protein product is CASSEFPGQGTSYTF.

This clone appeared once. The rearrangement uses TRBV6-5 and TRBJ2-7; a possible D gene is TRBD1 (6 bases). Per the germline V gene, CDR1 is MNHEY and CDR2 is SVGAGI. The CDR3 length is 14 residues. Trimming cost V 7 bases and J 9 bases, with 22 bases left between them. The CDR3 DNA reads as TGTGCCAGCACGAAACAGGGAGTCGTAACCGGGCAGTACTTC. Residues: CASTKQGVVTGQYF.

The table lists this clone with a count of one. The chain uses TRBV2 and TRBJ1-2; D uncertain. Deletions cut 3 bases from V and 5 bases from J, with 22 bases between. CDR1 and CDR2 from the germline V gene are SNHLY and FYNNEI. The CDR3 sequence is 17 residues long. In nucleotides, the CDR3 is TGTGCCAGCAGTGACTTCAGTGGAGGGTACCGCTTTTATGGCTACACCTTC. Protein: CASSDFSGGYRFYGYTF.

This sequence joins TRBV3-1 (or the pseudogene TRBV3-2) and TRBJ1-5; D is unclear. This CDR3 spans 12 amino acids. Trimming removed 8 bases at V and 5 bases at J, with 10 bases between. From germline, CDR1 is LGHDT and CDR2 YNNKEL (reference sequence). CDR3 DNA: TGTGCCAGCTCGCGGCGGGATCAGCCCCAGCATTTT. It codes for CASSRRDQPQHF.

The chain employs TRBV4-3 and TRBJ1-1; D is unclear. The CDR3 covers 14 residues. Germline CDR1 and CDR2: LGHNA and YSLEER. V lost 3 bases, J lost 4 bases, and 12 bases lay in between. The CDR3 here is CASSQNLEFTEAFF. The CDR3 coding sequence is TGCGCCAGCAGCCAGAACTTGGAGTTCACTGAAGCTTTCTTT.

This chain connects TRBV18 to TRBJ2-3, with D maybe TRBD2 (5 bases). The CDR3 sequence is 16 residues long. Trimming stripped 6 bases from V and 0 bases from J, with 16 bases between. Germline CDR1 KGHSH, CDR2 LQKENI. The CDR3 sequence: CASSPGSSPSTDTQYF. CDR3 DNA: TGTGCCAGCTCCCCGGGGAGCAGTCCTAGCACAGATACGCAGTATTTT.

The J gene is TRBJ1-2, the V gene TRBV6-6; weak D call: TRBD1 (5 bases). The germline V and J ends were trimmed by 10 bases and 0 bases, with 21 bases remaining between them. This CDR3 has 16 residues. CDR1 and CDR2 from the germline V gene are MNHNY and SVGAGI (reference sequence). The CDR3 bases are TGTGCCACCTCGGACCCGGTCGGGGGAGCTAACTATGGCTACACCTTC. Amino acids: CATSDPVGGANYGYTF.

DNA for the CDR3: TGTGCCAGCAGAACCCCGACAGGGAGCAATCAGCCCCAGCATTTT. It yields the protein CASRTPTGSNQPQHF. The gene calls are TRBV28 and TRBJ1-5; 7 nucleotides match TRBD1. CDR1 is MDHEN and CDR2 is SYDVKM in the germline V gene. V lost 6 bases, J lost 1 base, and 6 bases stayed unmatched. The CDR3 runs to 15 residues.

The chain employs TRBV3-1 (or the pseudogene TRBV3-2) and TRBJ1-2; 9 bases align to TRBD1. The germline gives CDR1 LGHDT, CDR2 YNNKEL (reference sequence). J gave up 8 bases and V 5 bases, and 12 bases lay outside the gene matches. CDR3 length: 15 residues. CDR3 sequence: CASSMLLGQGMGYTF. CDR3 in DNA: TGTGCCAGCAGCATGCTCTTAGGACAGGGGATGGGCTACACCTTC.

This chain joins TRBV27 and TRBJ2-4; TRBD1 aligns across 9 bases. Unmatched junction bases numbered 11, after V lost 6 bases and J lost 8 bases. Germline lookup yields CDR1 MNHEY and CDR2 SMNVEV (reference sequence). The length of the CDR3 is 15 residues. In nucleotides, the CDR3 is TGTGCCAGCAGCCCGGCGGGACAGGGTGGAGACATTCAGTACTTC. It encodes CASSPAGQGGDIQYF.

This sequence joins TRBV18 and TRBJ1-3, with D unresolved. Between the trimmed V and J ends, which lost 6 bases and 8 bases, there was a span of 14 bases. This CDR3 contains 13 residues. Germline V gives CDR1 KGHSH, CDR2 LQKENI. DNA of the CDR3: TGTGCCAGCTCCGCTTACAGAGCCGACACCATATATTTT. Translation gives CASSAYRADTIYF. Filled out from reference TRBV18 and TRBJ1-3, the complete variable domain reads NAGVMQNPRHLVRRRGQEARLRCSPMKGHSHVYWYRQLPEEGLKFMVYLQKENIIDESGMPKERFSAEFPKEGPSILRIQQVVRGDSAAYFCASSAYRADTIYFGEGSWLTVV.

This chain connects TRBV7-2 to TRBJ1-2; D remains unclear. With 1 base removed from V and 8 bases from J, the gap between germline ends came to 11 bases. Germline loops: CDR1 SGHTA, CDR2 FQGNSA. This CDR3 has 13 residues. The CDR3 DNA is TGTGCCAGCAGCTTAGGCAGCGGACGGGGCTACACCTTC. It codes for CASSLGSGRGYTF.

The chain has TRBV28 and TRBJ1-2, with 7 bases identical to TRBD1. The CDR3 extends over 14 amino acids. With V trimmed by 5 bases and J by 3 bases, 6 bases remained unmatched. From germline, CDR1 is MDHEN and CDR2 SYDVKM. The CDR3 reads CASSLQGRDYGYTF. CDR3 DNA: TGTGCCAGCAGTCTACAGGGGCGGGACTATGGCTACACCTTC.

The V gene is TRBV7-2, the J gene TRBJ2-2; 7 bases agree with TRBD2. The CDR3 sequence is 15 residues long. The V gene end was trimmed by 7 bases and the J gene end by 4 bases; junction bases not matched to a gene: 9. Germline CDR1 SGHTA, CDR2 FQGNSA. CDR3 nucleotide sequence: TGTGCCAGCACCCCTGGGGGGGTCGGCACCGGGGAGCTGTTTTTT. This codes for CASTPGGVGTGELFF. Using reference TRBV7-2 and TRBJ2-2 for the parts outside the CDR3, the full variable domain is GAGVSQSPSNKVTEKGKDVELRCDPISGHTALYWYRQSLGQGLEFLIYFQGNSAPDKSGLPSDRFSAERTGGSVSTLTIQRTQQEDSAVYLCASTPGGVGTGELFFGEGSRLTVL.

This clone has more than one count but fewer than ten. The chain recombines TRBV9 with TRBJ1-2, with D maybe TRBD1 (6 bases). The germline CDR1 and CDR2 sequences are SGDLS and YYNGEE. CDR3 length: 15 residues. Between the trimmed V and J ends, which lost 0 bases and 4 bases, there was a span of 13 bases. CDR3 residues: CASSVGTVDTYGYTF. The CDR3 DNA follows: TGTGCCAGCAGCGTAGGGACAGTCGACACCTATGGCTACACCTTC.

Note on this clone: The same CDR3 can be traced to other DNA sequences in this sample. J is TRBJ1-1 and V is TRBV29-1; D uncertain. Looked up from germline, CDR1 is SQVTM and CDR2 is ANQGSEA. This CDR3 region has 13 residues. V lost 4 bases, J lost 3 bases, and 12 bases lay in between. The CDR3 DNA is TGCAGCGTTGTCGGTCGGTTGGACACTGAAGCTTTCTTT. Amino acids: CSVVGRLDTEAFF.

The chain carries TRBV21-1 and TRBJ1-3; the table's D call TRBD1 went unverified against the DNA. TRBV21-1 is a listed pseudogene. This CDR3 has 16 residues. The CDR3 loop is CASSNPDRASGNTIYF. Written as DNA, the CDR3 is TGTGCCAGCAGCAACCCCGACAGGGCTTCTGGAAACACCATATATTTT.

CDR3 sequence: CASSVASGVGADTQYF. The CDR3 bases are TGTGCCAGCAGCGTGGCCAGCGGGGTAGGCGCAGATACGCAGTATTTT. This chain connects TRBV9 to TRBJ2-3, with 7 positions matching TRBD2. CDR3 length equals 16 residues. Germline V gene lookup returns CDR1 SGDLS and CDR2 YYNGEE. Unmatched junction bases numbered 10, after V lost 2 bases and J lost 4 bases.

The chain carries TRBV12-3 or TRBV12-4 and TRBJ2-2; D is undetermined. The CDR3 runs 13 residues. V gave up 5 bases and J gave up 7 bases, with 11 bases separating them. The chain's CDR3 is CASSSTAYGELFF. The CDR3 DNA follows: TGTGCCAGCAGTAGTACAGCTTACGGGGAGCTGTTTTTT.